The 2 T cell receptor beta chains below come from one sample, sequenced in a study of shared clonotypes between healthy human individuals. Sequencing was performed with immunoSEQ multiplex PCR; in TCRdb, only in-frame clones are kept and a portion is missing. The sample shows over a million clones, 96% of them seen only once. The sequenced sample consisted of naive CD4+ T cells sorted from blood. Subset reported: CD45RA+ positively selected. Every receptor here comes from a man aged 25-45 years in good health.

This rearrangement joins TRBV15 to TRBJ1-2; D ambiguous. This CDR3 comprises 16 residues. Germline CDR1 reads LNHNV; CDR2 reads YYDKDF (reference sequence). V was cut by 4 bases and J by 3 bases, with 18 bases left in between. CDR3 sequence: CATSTKTGGSYYGYTF. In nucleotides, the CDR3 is TGTGCCACCAGCACTAAGACCGGTGGATCCTACTATGGCTACACCTTC.

This chain's CDR3 is CASSLDTSGTGKAFF. The CDR3 bases are TGTGCCAGCAGCTTAGATACGTCCGGGACAGGAAAAGCTTTCTTT. The chain has TRBV11-3 and TRBJ1-1, with 8 bases that match TRBD1. The germline gives CDR1 SGHNT, CDR2 YENEEA. J lost 9 bases, V lost 0 bases, and 9 bases had no gene match. The CDR3 length is 15 residues.